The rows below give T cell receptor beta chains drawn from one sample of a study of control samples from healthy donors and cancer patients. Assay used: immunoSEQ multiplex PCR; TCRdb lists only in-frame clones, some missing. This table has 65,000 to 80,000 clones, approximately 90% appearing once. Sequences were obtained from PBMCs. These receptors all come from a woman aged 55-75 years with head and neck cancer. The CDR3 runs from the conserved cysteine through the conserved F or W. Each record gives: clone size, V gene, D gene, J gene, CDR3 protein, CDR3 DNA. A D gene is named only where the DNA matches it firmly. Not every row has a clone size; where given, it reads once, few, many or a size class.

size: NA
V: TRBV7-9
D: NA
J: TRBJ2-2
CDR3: CASRSFVGNTGELFF
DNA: TGTGCCAGCAGGTCATTTGTCGGGAACACCGGGGAGCTGTTTTTT

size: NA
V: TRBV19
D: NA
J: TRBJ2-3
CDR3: CASSINPSTDTQYF
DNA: TGTGCCAGTAGTATAAACCCGAGCACAGATACGCAGTATTTT

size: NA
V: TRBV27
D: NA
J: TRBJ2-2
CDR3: CASSTTYRVSGELFF
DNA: TGTGCCAGCAGTACGACATACAGGGTTTCCGGGGAGCTGTTTTTT

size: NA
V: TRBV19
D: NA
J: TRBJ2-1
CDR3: CASIGGNSYNEQFF
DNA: TGTGCCAGTATCGGCGGGAACTCCTACAATGAGCAGTTCTTC

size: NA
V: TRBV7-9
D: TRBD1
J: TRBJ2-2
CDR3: CASSLLRDRGSGELFF
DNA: TGTGCCAGCAGCCTACTTCGGGACAGGGGGTCCGGGGAGCTGTTTTTT

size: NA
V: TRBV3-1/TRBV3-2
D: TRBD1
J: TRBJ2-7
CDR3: CASSQHDRAYEQYF
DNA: TGTGCCAGCAGCCAACACGACAGGGCCTACGAGCAGTACTTC

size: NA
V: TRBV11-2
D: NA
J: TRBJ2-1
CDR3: CASSLNPSLDEQFF
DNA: TGTGCCAGCAGCCTAAACCCCTCGTTGGATGAGCAGTTCTTC

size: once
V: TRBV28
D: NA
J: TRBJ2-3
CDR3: CASRPRGSEDTQYF
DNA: TGTGCCTCCCGCCCTCGGGGATCGGAAGATACGCAGTATTTT

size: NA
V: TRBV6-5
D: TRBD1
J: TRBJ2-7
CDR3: CASSYSKPGGIAEQYF
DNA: TGTGCCAGCAGTTACTCGAAACCAGGGGGCATTGCCGAGCAGTACTTC

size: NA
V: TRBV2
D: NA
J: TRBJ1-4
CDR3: CASLVAIPILKNEKLFF
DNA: TGTGCCAGCTTAGTCGCCATCCCAATACTCAAAAATGAAAAACTGTTTTTT

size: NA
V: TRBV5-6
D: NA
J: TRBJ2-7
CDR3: CASSLYYEQYF
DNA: TGTGCCAGCAGCTTGTACTACGAGCAGTACTTC

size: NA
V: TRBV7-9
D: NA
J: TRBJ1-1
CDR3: CASSRIINTEAFF
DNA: TGTGCCAGCAGCCGGATCATCAACACTGAAGCTTTCTTT

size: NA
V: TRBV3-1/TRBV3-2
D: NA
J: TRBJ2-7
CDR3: CASSQGPGVAYEQYF
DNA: TGTGCCAGCAGCCAAGGTCCCGGAGTGGCCTACGAGCAGTACTTC

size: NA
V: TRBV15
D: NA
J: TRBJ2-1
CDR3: CATSRDLGGGHNEQFF
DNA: TGTGCCACCAGCAGAGATTTAGGGGGGGGCCACAATGAGCAGTTCTTC

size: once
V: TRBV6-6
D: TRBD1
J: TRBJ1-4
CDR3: CASSYQGGDEKLFF
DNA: TGTGCCAGCAGCTATCAGGGGGGGGATGAAAAACTGTTTTTT

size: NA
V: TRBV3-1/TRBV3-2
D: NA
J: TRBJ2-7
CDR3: CASSQAGEGEQYF
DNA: TGTGCCAGCAGCCAAGCAGGGGAAGGTGAGCAGTACTTC

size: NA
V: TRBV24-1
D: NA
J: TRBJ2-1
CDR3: CATSDPDGSSYNEQFF
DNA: TGTGCCACCAGTGACCCGGACGGGAGCTCCTACAATGAGCAGTTCTTC

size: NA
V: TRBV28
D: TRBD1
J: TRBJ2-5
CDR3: CASSPRGLETQYF
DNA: TGTGCCAGCAGCCCGAGGGGGCTGGAGACCCAGTACTTC

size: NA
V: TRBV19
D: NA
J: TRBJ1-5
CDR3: CASSDEEGQPQHF
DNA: TGTGCCAGTAGTGACGAGGAGGGACAGCCCCAGCATTTT

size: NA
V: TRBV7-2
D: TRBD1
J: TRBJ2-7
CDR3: CASGRRGTGFYEQYF
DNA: TGTGCCAGCGGAAGACGGGGGACAGGGTTCTACGAGCAGTACTTC

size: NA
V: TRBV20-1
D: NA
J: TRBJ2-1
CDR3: CSASRTGVEQFF
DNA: TGCAGTGCTAGTCGTACCGGGGTTGAGCAGTTCTTC

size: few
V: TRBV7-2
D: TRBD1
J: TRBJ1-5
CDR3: CASSSGQGIGPQHF
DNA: TGTGCCAGCAGCTCCGGACAGGGCATCGGGCCCCAGCATTTT

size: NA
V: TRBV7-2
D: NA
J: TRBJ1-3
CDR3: CASSRTLGSGNTIYF
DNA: TGTGCCAGCAGCAGAACCCTCGGGTCTGGAAACACCATATATTTT

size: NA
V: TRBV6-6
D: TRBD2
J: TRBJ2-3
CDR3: CASSYSLAASTDTQYF
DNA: TGTGCCAGCAGTTACTCCCTAGCGGCTAGCACAGATACGCAGTATTTT

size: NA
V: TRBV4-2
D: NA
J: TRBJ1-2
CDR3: CASSREDYGYTF
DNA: TGTGCCAGCAGCCGGGAGGACTATGGCTACACCTTC

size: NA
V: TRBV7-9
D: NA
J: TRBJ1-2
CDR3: CASSSRQGTYGYTF
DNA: TGTGCCAGCAGCTCAAGGCAGGGGACCTATGGCTACACCTTC

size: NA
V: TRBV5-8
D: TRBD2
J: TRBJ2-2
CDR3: CATRTSGRPDTGELFF
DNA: TGTGCCACCCGGACTAGCGGGAGGCCTGACACCGGGGAGCTGTTTTTT

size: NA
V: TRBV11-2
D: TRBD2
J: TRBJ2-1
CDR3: CASTPLLAGINEQFF
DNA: TGTGCCAGCACCCCACTGTTAGCGGGAATCAATGAGCAGTTCTTC

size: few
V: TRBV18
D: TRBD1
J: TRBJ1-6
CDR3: CASSLSTGYNSPLHF
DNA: TGTGCCAGCTCACTTTCGACAGGGTATAATTCACCCCTCCACTTT

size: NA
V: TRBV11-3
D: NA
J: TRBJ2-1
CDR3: CASSLEGVNEQFF
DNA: TGTGCCAGCAGCTTAGAAGGGGTCAATGAGCAGTTCTTC

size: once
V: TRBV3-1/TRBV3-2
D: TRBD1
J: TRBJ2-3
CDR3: CASSQGTGGADTQYF
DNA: TGTGCCAGCAGCCAAGGGACAGGGGGTGCTGATACGCAGTATTTT

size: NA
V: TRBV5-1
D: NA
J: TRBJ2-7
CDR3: CASSLGQRTRSYEQYF
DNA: TGCGCCAGCAGCTTGGGGCAGCGGACACGCTCCTACGAGCAGTACTTC

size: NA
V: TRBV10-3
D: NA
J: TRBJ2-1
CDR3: CAISGFESFFRQFDEQFF
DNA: TGTGCCATCAGTGGCTTCGAGAGCTTCTTCCGTCAATTCGATGAGCAGTTCTTC

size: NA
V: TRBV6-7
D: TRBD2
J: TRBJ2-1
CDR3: CASRYGGLDGNEQFF
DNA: TGTGCCAGCAGGTATGGGGGACTAGACGGCAATGAGCAGTTCTTC

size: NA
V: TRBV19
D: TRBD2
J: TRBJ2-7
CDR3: CASSIEVIAGGPFEQYF
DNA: TGTGCCAGTAGTATAGAGGTAATAGCGGGAGGGCCTTTCGAGCAGTACTTC

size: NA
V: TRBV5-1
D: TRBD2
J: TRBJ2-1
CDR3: CASSFLAGAYNEQFF
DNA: TGCGCCAGCAGCTTCCTCGCGGGAGCCTACAATGAGCAGTTCTTC

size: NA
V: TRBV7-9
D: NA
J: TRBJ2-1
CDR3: CASSLVSEPQFF
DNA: TGTGCCAGCAGCTTAGTCTCGGAACCCCAGTTCTTC

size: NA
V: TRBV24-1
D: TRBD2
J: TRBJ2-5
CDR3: CATSFGPGLAGQETQYF
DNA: TGTGCCACCAGCTTCGGCCCGGGACTAGCGGGCCAAGAGACCCAGTACTTC

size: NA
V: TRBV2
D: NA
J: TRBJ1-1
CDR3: CASSESGVRGTEAFF
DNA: TGTGCCAGCAGTGAATCTGGCGTCCGCGGCACTGAAGCTTTCTTT